Presented here are 25 T cell receptor beta chains from one specimen sequenced in a study of shared clonotypes between healthy human individuals. Repertoires were generated with immunoSEQ multiplex PCR, while TCRdb's copy carries only in-frame clones and drops some. Of roughly 2.1 million clones listed, 85% to 95% are singletons. Naive CD8 cells lacked CD45RO, underwent positive selection for CCR7 and left out terminally differentiated effector memory CD45RA+ cells. Sequences were obtained from naive CD8+ T cells from PBMCs. These receptors all stem from a man aged 18 to 29 in good health. Some clones in this sample may be carry-over from other donors' samples.

The V and J genes are TRBV30 and TRBJ2-7, with D possibly being TRBD1 or TRBD2 (6 bases each). The germline V gene has CDR1 GTSNPN and CDR2 SVGIG (reference sequence). The germline V and J ends were trimmed by 0 bases and 5 bases, with 17 bases remaining between them. This CDR3 is built from 15 residues. CDR3 DNA sequence: TGTGCCTGGAGTGTACTACAAGGCGGGGACAACGAGCAGTACTTC. This sequence encodes CAWSVLQGGDNEQYF.

This rearrangement joins TRBV7-6 to TRBJ1-3; TRBD1 might be the D (5 bases). The germline V gene has CDR1 SGHVS and CDR2 FNYEAQ. Trimming cost V 3 bases and J 2 bases, with 11 bases left between them. CDR3 length equals 15 residues. DNA of the CDR3: TGTGCCAGCAGCTTGAGCAGGGCCGCTGGAAACACCATATATTTT. It is translated as CASSLSRAAGNTIYF.

On this clone itself: The identical CDR3 is also encoded by other nucleotide sequences in the sample. The V call is TRBV27, the J call TRBJ2-3; D is perhaps TRBD1 or TRBD2 (5 bases each). Germline loops: CDR1 MNHEY, CDR2 SMNVEV (reference sequence). Trimming stripped 11 bases from V and 0 bases from J, with 21 bases between. The CDR3 is made up of 16 amino acids. The DNA of the CDR3 is TGTGCCTCTTCTCTTGGCCCCGGGGCTAGCACAGATACGCAGTATTTT. Amino acid sequence: CASSLGPGASTDTQYF.

This chain connects TRBV28 to TRBJ2-1; TRBD2 matches 9 bases. The CDR3 has 15 amino acids. Germline V CDR1 and CDR2: MDHEN, SYDVKM. J was trimmed by 3 bases and V by 2 bases; bases with no gene match: 2. This CDR3 reads CASSLGGRGYNEQFF. The CDR3 bases are TGTGCCAGCAGTTTAGGCGGGAGGGGCTACAATGAGCAGTTCTTC.

The chain employs TRBV15 and TRBJ2-3; tentatively, D is TRBD1 (5 bases). Germline V CDR1 and CDR2: LNHNV, YYDKDF (reference sequence). V was clipped by 5 bases and J by 5 bases, with 23 bases between them. The CDR3 is made up of 17 amino acids. CDR3 amino acids: CATSFRRARGIEDTQYF. CDR3 DNA: TGTGCCACCAGCTTCCGGCGTGCAAGGGGTATCGAAGATACGCAGTATTTT.

The chain employs TRBV6-5 and TRBJ1-1; TRBD1 agrees at 7 bases. Germline V gene data show CDR1 as MNHEY and CDR2 as SVGAGI. V shed 5 bases and J 1 base; nucleotides not matched to a gene: 7. The CDR3 contains 15 residues. CDR3 nucleotides: TGTGCCAGCAGTCCCTTGGGACAGCAGAACACTGAAGCTTTCTTT. It translates to CASSPLGQQNTEAFF.

CDR3: CASSARDLPPGELFF. The CDR3 region has the DNA TGCGCCAGCAGCGCCCGGGACCTCCCCCCCGGGGAGCTGTTTTTT. The V call is TRBV4-1, the J call TRBJ2-2, with D perhaps given as TRBD1 or TRBD2 (5 bases each). This CDR3 is built from 15 residues. CDR1 and CDR2 from the germline V gene are MGHRA and YSYEKL. With 5 bases removed from V and 6 bases from J, the gap between germline ends came to 16 bases.

The chain has TRBV7-9 and TRBJ2-1; D remains unclear. The CDR3 is 12 amino acids. The V gene lost 7 bases and the J gene lost 5 bases, with 9 bases spanning the gap. Germline lookup yields CDR1 SEHNR and CDR2 FQNEAQ (reference sequence). This chain's CDR3 is CASTTLDNEQFF. CDR3 nucleotides: TGTGCCAGCACCACACTCGACAATGAGCAGTTCTTC.

The rearrangement joins TRBV27 to TRBJ2-7; D gene ambiguous. The CDR3 spans 14 residues. The germline CDR1 and CDR2 sequences are MNHEY and SMNVEV (reference sequence). Trimming pared 8 bases from V and 2 bases from J, leaving 16 bases between. The chain's CDR3 is CASRPGLHAYEQYF. In nucleotides, the CDR3 is TGTGCCAGCCGCCCGGGTCTTCATGCCTACGAGCAGTACTTC.

The rearrangement joins TRBV27 to TRBJ2-7; unclear D gene. Germline V gene lookup returns CDR1 MNHEY and CDR2 SMNVEV (reference sequence). V was shortened by 2 bases and J by 5 bases, with 19 bases between the two germline ends. CDR3 length: 16 residues. The CDR3 DNA follows: TGTGCCAGCAGTTTAGAGAGTGGGGTGGGGTTCCACGAGCAGTACTTC. Translating it yields CASSLESGVGFHEQYF.

This clone was observed once. V gene TRBV23-1 combines with J gene TRBJ1-1; D gene ambiguous. TRBV23-1 carries the ORF label, with uncertain function. V lost 0 bases and J 6 bases, leaving 17 bases between the germline ends. This CDR3 has 16 amino acids. The CDR3 is CASSQSLRHETSEAFF. The CDR3 DNA is TGCGCCAGCAGTCAATCGTTGAGACACGAAACCTCTGAAGCTTTCTTT.

The chain joins TRBV7-9 to TRBJ2-7, with TRBD1 matching 7 bases. This CDR3 contains 15 residues. Germline V lookup: CDR1 SEHNR, CDR2 FQNEAQ (reference sequence). The V and J ends lost 3 bases and 3 bases, in that order; junction bases with no gene match: 8. The CDR3 protein is CASSFITGALYEQYF. The CDR3 coding sequence is TGTGCCAGCAGCTTTATTACAGGGGCCCTCTACGAGCAGTACTTC.

The chain couples TRBV27 to TRBJ1-5; D call uncertain. The V end lost 5 bases, the J end lost 4 bases, and 9 bases lay between the germline ends. The CDR3 is made up of 13 amino acids. CDR1 MNHEY and CDR2 SMNVEV come from the germline V gene (reference sequence). In DNA, the CDR3 is TGTGCCAGCAGTCCCTCCCGGAATCAGCCCCAGCATTTT. This codes for CASSPSRNQPQHF.

V and J are TRBV28 and TRBJ1-4, with 9 bases matching TRBD1. The CDR3 sequence is 21 residues long. In germline, CDR1 is MDHEN, CDR2 SYDVKM. The V gene end was trimmed by 3 bases and the J gene end by 4 bases; junction bases not matched to a gene: 21. DNA of the CDR3: TGTGCCAGCAGTTTTTTCTGGGCGGACAGGGGCACGAGGGGCTATAATGAAAAACTGTTTTTT. Amino acids: CASSFFWADRGTRGYNEKLFF.

In its sample, this clone was seen once. The genes are TRBV9 and TRBJ2-7; the D is unclear. The ends were cut back, 0 bases at V and 6 bases at J, with 16 bases in the middle. CDR1 SGDLS and CDR2 YYNGEE come from the germline V gene. The CDR3 is made up of 15 amino acids. In DNA, the CDR3 is TGTGCCAGCAGCGTAGGTGACGAGGCACCGGTCGAGCAGTACTTC. Translation gives CASSVGDEAPVEQYF.

The chain uses TRBV6-5 and TRBJ2-7; D not resolved. The CDR3 length is 15 residues. Trimming took off 2 bases at V and 2 bases at J, with 13 bases between the two ends. CDR1 and CDR2 from the germline V gene are MNHEY and SVGAGI. The CDR3 loop reads CASSYGPREAYEQYF. Here the CDR3 DNA reads TGTGCCAGCAGTTACGGGCCTCGTGAGGCCTACGAGCAGTACTTC.

This sequence joins TRBV7-2 and TRBJ2-1; no firm D call. This CDR3 spans 17 amino acids. In germline, CDR1 is SGHTA, CDR2 FQGNSA. Trimming pared 3 bases from V and 2 bases from J, leaving 17 bases between. The CDR3, as DNA: TGTGCCAGCAGCTTCGGAAAAGGGCTGGCGACCTACAATGAGCAGTTCTTC. Translating it yields CASSFGKGLATYNEQFF.

CDR3 sequence reads: CASSSPAEGERETQYF. The CDR3 coding sequence is TGTGCCAGCAGCTCCCCGGCAGAAGGAGAACGAGAGACCCAGTACTTC. The V gene is TRBV7-9, the J gene TRBJ2-5; no clear D. V shed 4 bases and J shed 4 bases, with 19 bases lying between them. The germline V gene encodes CDR1 SEHNR and CDR2 FQNEAQ (reference sequence). The CDR3 covers 16 residues.

This clone has only one observation. The chain is built from TRBV5-8 and TRBJ1-1; D remains unclear. V was cut by 5 bases and J by 1 base, with 12 bases left in between. The germline gives CDR1 SGHTS, CDR2 YDEGEE. The CDR3 spans 14 residues. In DNA, the CDR3 is TGTGCCAGCAGGGGAGTAGGGAAGAACACTGAAGCTTTCTTT. This translates into CASRGVGKNTEAFF.

This clone was recorded a few times. V and J are TRBV19 and TRBJ1-5; D call uncertain. CDR1 is LNHDA and CDR2 is SQIVND in the germline V gene (reference sequence). Trimming removed 6 bases from V and 7 bases from J, with 10 bases in between. This CDR3 is 12 amino acids long. The CDR3 region has the DNA TGTGCCAGTAGCTGGAGGAGCCAGCCCCAGCATTTT. Translation: CASSWRSQPQHF.

The genes are TRBV7-9 and TRBJ2-5, with 7 bases matching TRBD1. CDR3 size: 14 residues. The V segment lost 3 bases and the J segment 4 bases; nucleotides outside the gene matches: 5. Germline V gene data show CDR1 as SEHNR and CDR2 as FQNEAQ (reference sequence). This chain's CDR3 is CASSFKGAGETQYF. The CDR3 coding sequence is TGTGCCAGCAGCTTTAAGGGGGCGGGAGAGACCCAGTACTTC. Full variable domain (missing parts from reference TRBV7-9 and TRBJ2-5): DTGVSQNPRHKITKRGQNVTFRCDPISEHNRLYWYRQTLGQGPEFLTYFQNEAQLEKSRLLSDRFSAERPKGSFSTLEIQRTEQGDSAMYLCASSFKGAGETQYFGPGTRLLVL.

The chain carries TRBV4-3 and TRBJ2-1, with 10 bases identical to TRBD1. V lost 4 bases, J lost 2 bases, and 5 bases stayed unmatched. The CDR3 has 16 residues. The germline CDR1 and CDR2 sequences are LGHNA and YSLEER. CDR3 coding DNA: TGCGCCAGCAGCCTAGGGGGACAGGGGCCCTACAATGAGCAGTTCTTC. It yields the protein CASSLGGQGPYNEQFF.

This chain links TRBV19 with TRBJ2-2; D is possibly TRBD1 (5 bases). The V end lost 2 bases, the J end lost 7 bases, and 14 bases lay between the germline ends. Germline loops: CDR1 LNHDA, CDR2 SQIVND (reference sequence). CDR3 length equals 15 residues. CDR3 loop: CASSIRSGKGGELFF. The CDR3 DNA reads as TGTGCCAGTAGTATACGGTCAGGGAAGGGCGGGGAGCTGTTTTTT.

The rearrangement joins TRBV9 to TRBJ2-3, with D tentatively TRBD2 (6 bases). CDR3 length: 15 amino acids. The V and J ends lost 1 base and 1 base respectively, with 10 bases between them. Germline values: CDR1 SGDLS, CDR2 YYNGEE. The DNA of the CDR3 is TGTGCCAGCAGCGTATGGGGCGGGGGCACAGATACGCAGTATTTT. Translated, it gives CASSVWGGGTDTQYF.

The count of this clone is one. V is TRBV6-6 and J is TRBJ2-1; tentatively, D is TRBD1 or TRBD2 (5 bases each). V lost 7 bases, J lost 6 bases, and 13 bases lay in between. This CDR3 is built from 13 residues. Germline CDR1 and CDR2: MNHNY and SVGAGI (reference sequence). CDR3: CASTAGSSNEQFF. DNA of the CDR3: TGTGCCAGCACGGCAGGGAGTTCCAATGAGCAGTTCTTC.